The source of this T cell receptor beta chain is a study of shared clonotypes between healthy human individuals. Overall study findings and caveats: In several donors, about 5% of naive CD4 clonotypes appeared in common.

Worth noting for this clone: Its specificity is not known.

CD45RA-negative memory and CD45RA+ naive subsets were split from the CD4+ cells. Sequencing was performed with immunoSEQ multiplex PCR; in TCRdb, only in-frame clones are kept and a portion is missing. The sample has about 1.5 million clones; approximately 98% are singletons. The CDR3 loop spans 14 amino acids. V was trimmed by 1 base and J by 5 bases, leaving 11 bases between them. CDR1 and CDR2 from the germline V gene are LGHNA and YSLEER. The TCR was taken from a man younger than 40 in good health. The sequenced material came from naive CD4+ T cells sorted from blood. Documented subset: CD45RA+ positively selected. The chain joins TRBV4-3 to TRBJ2-5; D is unclear. The CDR3 region is CASSQVRLSETQYF. The CDR3 region has the DNA TGCGCCAGCAGCCAAGTGCGCCTCTCGGAGACCCAGTACTTC.